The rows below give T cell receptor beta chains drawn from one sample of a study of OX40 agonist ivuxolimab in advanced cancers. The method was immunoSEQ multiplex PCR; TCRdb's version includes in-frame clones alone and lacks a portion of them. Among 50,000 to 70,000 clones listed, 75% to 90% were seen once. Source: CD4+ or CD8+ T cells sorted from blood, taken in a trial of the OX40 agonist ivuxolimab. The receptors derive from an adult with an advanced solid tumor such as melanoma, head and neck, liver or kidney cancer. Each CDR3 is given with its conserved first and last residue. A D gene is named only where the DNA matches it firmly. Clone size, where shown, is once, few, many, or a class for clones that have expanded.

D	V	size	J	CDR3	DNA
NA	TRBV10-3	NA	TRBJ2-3	CAISEWGQQSTDTQYF	TGTGCCATCAGTGAGTGGGGCCAGCAAAGCACAGATACGCAGTATTTT
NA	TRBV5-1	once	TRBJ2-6	CASSFRATAGANVLTF	TGCGCCAGCAGCTTTCGCGCGACAGCTGGGGCCAACGTCCTGACTTTC
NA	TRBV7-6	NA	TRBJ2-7	CASSLGAGFEQYF	TGTGCCAGCAGCTTAGGGGCGGGGTTCGAGCAGTACTTC
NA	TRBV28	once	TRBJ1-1	CASSLGPGEPNTEAFF	TGTGCCAGCAGTTTAGGGCCAGGGGAACCAAACACTGAAGCTTTCTTT
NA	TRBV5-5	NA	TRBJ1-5	CASSQWGNNQPQHF	TGTGCCAGCTCACAATGGGGAAACAATCAGCCCCAGCATTTT
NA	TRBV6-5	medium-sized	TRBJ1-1	CASRRGVTEAFF	TGTGCCAGCAGGCGGGGGGTTACTGAAGCTTTCTTT
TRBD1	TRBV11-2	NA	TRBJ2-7	CASSPYPGQGDYEQYF	TGTGCCAGCAGCCCGTACCCGGGACAGGGGGACTACGAGCAGTACTTC
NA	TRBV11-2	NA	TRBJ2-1	CASSLVPGARLHGYNEQFF	TGTGCCAGCAGCTTAGTTCCGGGGGCGAGACTACATGGGTACAATGAGCAGTTCTTC
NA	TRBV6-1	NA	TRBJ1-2	CASSETPETNYGYTF	TGTGCCAGCAGTGAAACACCCGAAACTAACTATGGCTACACCTTC
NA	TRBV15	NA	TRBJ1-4	CATSGGGREKLFF	TGTGCCACCAGCGGAGGGGGAAGGGAAAAACTGTTTTTT
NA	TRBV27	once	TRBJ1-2	CATRDTSAYGYTF	TGTGCCACCAGGGACACCTCCGCTTATGGCTACACCTTC
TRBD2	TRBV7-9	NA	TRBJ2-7	CASSSIRLAGLNNYEQYF	TGTGCCAGCAGCTCAATTCGACTAGCGGGGTTGAATAACTACGAGCAGTACTTC
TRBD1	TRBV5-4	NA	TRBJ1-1	CASSGDRGPVAFF	TGTGCCAGCAGCGGGGACAGGGGGCCGGTAGCTTTCTTT
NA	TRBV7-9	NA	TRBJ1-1	CASSGEGAIEAFF	TGTGCCAGCAGCGGCGAAGGGGCCATAGAAGCTTTCTTT
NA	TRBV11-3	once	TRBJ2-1	CASSLDPPGSSYNEQFF	TGTGCCAGCAGCTTAGACCCCCCGGGAAGCTCCTACAATGAGCAGTTCTTC
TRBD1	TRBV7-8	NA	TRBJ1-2	CASSLAPGQGYGYTF	TGTGCCAGCAGCTTAGCCCCGGGACAGGGGTATGGCTACACCTTC
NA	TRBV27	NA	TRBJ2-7	CASSSGPETPYEQYF	TGTGCCAGCAGTTCAGGACCCGAAACCCCCTACGAGCAGTACTTC
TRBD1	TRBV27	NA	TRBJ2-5	CASGWTGALETQYF	TGTGCCAGCGGATGGACAGGAGCTTTGGAGACCCAGTACTTC
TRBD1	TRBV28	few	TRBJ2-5	CASRYSGGRETQYF	TGTGCCAGCAGATATTCAGGGGGCCGAGAGACCCAGTACTTC
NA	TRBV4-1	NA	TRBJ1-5	CASSRSGQSVGQPQHF	TGCGCCAGCAGCCGATCTGGGCAGTCGGTAGGACAGCCCCAGCATTTT
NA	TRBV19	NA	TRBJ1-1	CASSNPRENTEAFF	TGTGCCAGTAGTAACCCCCGGGAGAACACTGAAGCTTTCTTT
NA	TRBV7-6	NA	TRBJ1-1	CASSLTSAAEAFF	TGTGCCAGCAGCTTAACTTCAGCGGCTGAAGCTTTCTTT
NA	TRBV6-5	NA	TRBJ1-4	CASSWAGNEKLFF	TGTGCCAGCAGTTGGGCAGGGAATGAAAAACTGTTTTTT
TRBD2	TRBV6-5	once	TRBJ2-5	CASSSLSHGGQETQYF	TGTGCCAGCAGTTCATTGAGCCACGGGGGGCAAGAGACCCAGTACTTC
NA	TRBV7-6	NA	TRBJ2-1	CASSLSSYNEQFF	TGTGCCAGCAGCTTGAGCTCCTACAATGAGCAGTTCTTC
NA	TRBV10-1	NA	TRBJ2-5	CASMYQETQYF	TGCGCCAGCATGTACCAAGAGACCCAGTACTTC
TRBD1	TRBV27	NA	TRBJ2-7	CASSFSTGSTYEQYF	TGTGCCAGCAGTTTTTCGACAGGGAGCACCTACGAGCAGTACTTC
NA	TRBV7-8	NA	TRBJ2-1	CASSLVAENAPLNEQFF	TGTGCCAGCAGCTTAGTGGCAGAGAACGCACCCCTTAATGAGCAGTTCTTC
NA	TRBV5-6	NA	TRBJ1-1	CASSFRTAWSTEAFF	TGTGCCAGCAGCTTCAGGACGGCCTGGAGCACTGAAGCTTTCTTT
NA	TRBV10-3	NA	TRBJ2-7	CAISDKDSPSYEQYF	TGTGCCATCAGTGACAAGGACAGTCCCTCCTACGAGCAGTACTTC
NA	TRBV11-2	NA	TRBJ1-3	CASSSGSPHTIYF	TGTGCCAGCAGCTCGGGGTCCCCGCACACCATATATTTT
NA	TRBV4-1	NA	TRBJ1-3	CASSQAGGNTIYF	TGCGCCAGCAGCCAAGCCGGTGGAAACACCATATATTTT
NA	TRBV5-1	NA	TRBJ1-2	CASSLGRDGNYGYTF	TGCGCCAGCAGCTTGGGAAGGGACGGGAACTATGGCTACACCTTC
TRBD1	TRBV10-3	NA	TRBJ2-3	CAISESMKGQGGSPDTQYF	TGTGCCATCAGTGAGTCGATGAAGGGACAGGGAGGCTCCCCAGATACGCAGTATTTT
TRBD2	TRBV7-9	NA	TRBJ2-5	CASSLVLAGGETQYF	TGTGCCAGCAGCTTAGTGCTGGCGGGGGGAGAGACCCAGTACTTC
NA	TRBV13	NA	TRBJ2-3	CASSQERDTQYF	TGTGCCAGCAGCCAGGAGAGAGATACGCAGTATTTT
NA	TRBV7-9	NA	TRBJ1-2	CASSLAVGTLGGYTF	TGTGCCAGCAGCTTAGCGGTGGGGACCTTGGGAGGCTACACCTTC
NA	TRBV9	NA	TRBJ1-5	CASSVAGGGTQPQHF	TGTGCCAGCAGCGTAGCCGGGGGAGGGACTCAGCCCCAGCATTTT
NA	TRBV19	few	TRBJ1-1	CASSASGGTVEAFF	TGTGCCAGTAGTGCCTCCGGGGGGACCGTTGAAGCTTTCTTT
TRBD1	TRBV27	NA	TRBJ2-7	CASSLSQGAGYEQYF	TGTGCCAGCAGTTTAAGTCAGGGGGCCGGGTACGAGCAGTACTTC
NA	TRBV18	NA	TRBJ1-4	CASSPPRAEKLFF	TGTGCCAGCTCACCACCGAGGGCGGAAAAACTGTTTTTT
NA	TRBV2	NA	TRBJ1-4	CASRVAYEKLFF	TGTGCCAGCAGGGTTGCCTACGAAAAACTGTTTTTT
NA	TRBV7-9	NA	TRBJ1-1	CASSWGGSNTEAFF	TGTGCCAGCAGCTGGGGGGGGAGCAACACTGAAGCTTTCTTT
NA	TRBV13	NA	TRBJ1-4	CATTGRGREKLFF	TGTGCCACTACGGGAAGGGGAAGAGAAAAACTGTTTTTT
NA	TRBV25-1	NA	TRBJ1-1	CASSASRVGETEAFF	TGTGCCAGCAGTGCTTCCAGGGTAGGAGAAACTGAAGCTTTCTTT
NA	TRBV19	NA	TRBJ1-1	CASSWGTSLNTEAFF	TGTGCCAGTAGTTGGGGGACCTCTTTGAACACTGAAGCTTTCTTT
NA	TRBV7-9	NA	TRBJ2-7	CASSSTVGYEQYF	TGTGCCAGCAGCTCCACGGTGGGCTACGAGCAGTACTTC
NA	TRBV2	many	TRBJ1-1	CASSVGEAFF	TGTGCCAGCAGTGTGGGTGAAGCTTTCTTT
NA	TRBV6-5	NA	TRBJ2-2	CASSWAKRDGFGELFF	TGTGCCAGCAGTTGGGCCAAACGAGACGGGTTTGGGGAGCTGTTTTTT